Listed here are 23 T cell receptor beta chains from one sample, sequenced in a study of cytomegalovirus exposure and HLA in healthy donors. 60 Vbeta and 13 Jbeta primers were used in PCR. Method: immunoSEQ multiplex PCR; TCRdb's copy keeps in-frame clones and lacks some. This sample's table has 53,000 or so clones. Material for sequencing was PBMCs. These receptors originate from a man aged 18-30 years in good health and CMV-seropositive.

This chain connects TRBV28 to TRBJ2-7; TRBD2 aligns across 15 bases. The CDR3 consists of 18 residues. Germline CDR1 and CDR2: MDHEN and SYDVKM. V lost 2 bases, J lost 5 bases, and 10 bases stayed unmatched. The CDR3 region has the DNA TGTGCCAGCAGTTTAGGGGGACTAGCGGGAGGAAGGTCGAACGAGCAGTACTTC. It translates to CASSLGGLAGGRSNEQYF.

V usage is TRBV9 and J usage is TRBJ2-7, with TRBD2 matching 8 bases. CDR1 and CDR2 (germline): SGDLS, YYNGEE. The CDR3 runs 14 residues. V shed 3 bases, J shed 1 base, and the junction held 3 bases outside the gene matches. CDR3 sequence reads: CASSATSGSYEQYF. The CDR3, as DNA: TGTGCCAGCAGCGCCACTAGCGGTTCCTACGAGCAGTACTTC.

This sequence joins TRBV5-1 and TRBJ1-1, with TRBD1 identical over 7 bases. J gave up 11 bases and V 0 bases, and 7 bases lay outside the gene matches. The germline V gene encodes CDR1 SGHRS and CDR2 YFSETQ. This CDR3 comprises 13 residues. Here the CDR3 DNA reads TGCGCCAGCAGCTTGGGGCAGGGGGAAATGGCTTTCTTT. It specifies CASSLGQGEMAFF.

The CDR3 bases are TGTGCCAGTAGTATCACTAGCGGGAGTTACGAGCAGTACTTC. Translated, it gives CASSITSGSYEQYF. V gene TRBV19 combines with J gene TRBJ2-7; 11 nucleotides match TRBD2. V trimming: 3 bases; J trimming: 4 bases; junction bases outside the gene matches: 2. Germline V gene lookup returns CDR1 LNHDA and CDR2 SQIVND (reference sequence). This CDR3 has 14 amino acids.

Here the CDR3 DNA reads TGCGCCAGCGGGGCTAATTATAATTCACCCCTCCACTTT. Amino acids: CASGANYNSPLHF. This rearrangement joins TRBV10-2 to TRBJ1-6; D is possibly TRBD1 (5 bases). Germline V lookup: CDR1 WSHSY, CDR2 SAAADI. Trimming took 8 bases from V and 4 from J, leaving 9 bases between them. CDR3 length: 13 residues.

On this clone: An end of the junction differs from the germline gene, which may be a read error. V and J are TRBV14 and TRBJ2-7, with D hard to call. The CDR3 has 14 residues. The germline V gene encodes CDR1 SGHDN and CDR2 FVKESK. CDR3 protein: CASSQDLNAYERYF. DNA of the CDR3: TGTGCCAGCAGCCAAGATCTAAACGCCTACGAGCGGTACTTC.

The chain links TRBV5-1 to TRBJ2-2; 10 bases are a match to TRBD2. This CDR3 spans 15 amino acids. CDR1 is SGHRS, CDR2 YFSETQ, per germline. V shed 7 bases and J 1 base; nucleotides not matched to a gene: 4. CDR3: CASGWTSGNTGELFF. The CDR3 DNA sequence: TGCGCCAGCGGTTGGACTAGCGGGAACACCGGGGAGCTGTTTTTT.

The V call is TRBV30, the J call TRBJ2-1; D uncertain. The CDR3 runs 13 residues. CDR1 and CDR2 (germline): GTSNPN, SVGIG (reference sequence). V lost 1 base to trimming and J lost 7 bases, with 11 bases between them. CDR3 in amino acids: CAWSGGLGNEQFF. The DNA for the CDR3 is TGTGCCTGGAGTGGAGGCCTTGGGAATGAGCAGTTCTTC.

The chain recombines TRBV6-4 with TRBJ1-5; 7 nucleotides align to TRBD1. This CDR3 contains 14 residues. V lost 3 bases, J lost 2 bases, and 1 base stayed unmatched. From germline, CDR1 is MRHNA and CDR2 SNTAGT. The CDR3 region is CASSEGQGNQPQHF. The DNA for the CDR3 is TGTGCCAGCAGTGAAGGACAGGGCAATCAGCCCCAGCATTTT.

The chain is built from TRBV30 and TRBJ2-7; D uncertain. This CDR3 spans 11 amino acids. V was clipped by 2 bases and J by 5 bases, with 7 bases between them. The V gene's germline CDR1 is GTSNPN and CDR2 SVGIG (reference sequence). The CDR3 is CAWSHSHEQYF. CDR3 sequence (DNA): TGTGCCTGGAGTCATAGCCACGAGCAGTACTTC.

V usage is TRBV5-6 and J usage is TRBJ1-3; no clear D. Trimming cost V 0 bases and J 9 bases, with 7 bases left between them. The CDR3 totals 12 residues. Germline V gene sequence: CDR1 SGHDT, CDR2 YYEEEE. The CDR3 sequence: CASSLAGITIYF. DNA of the CDR3: TGTGCCAGCAGCTTGGCCGGTATCACCATATATTTT.

The gene calls are TRBV6-1 and TRBJ2-7, with a tentative D call TRBD2 (5 bases). This CDR3 contains 15 residues. Germline V gives CDR1 MNHNS, CDR2 SASEGT. The germline V and J ends were trimmed by 7 bases and 0 bases, with 16 bases remaining between them. Written as DNA, the CDR3 is TGTGCCAGCACCAAGTGGGGAGATCCCTCCTACGAGCAGTACTTC. This gives the protein CASTKWGDPSYEQYF.

The genes are TRBV4-1 and TRBJ1-5; D unclear. The CDR3 is made up of 13 amino acids. Trimming removed 1 base from V and 5 bases from J, with 6 bases in between. Germline CDR1 and CDR2: MGHRA and YSYEKL. The chain's CDR3 is CASSQGRDQPQHF. CDR3 in DNA: TGCGCCAGCAGCCAAGGGAGGGATCAGCCCCAGCATTTT.

J is TRBJ2-7 and V is TRBV28; 10 bases align to TRBD2. The CDR3 loop spans 15 amino acids. Per germline, CDR1 MDHEN and CDR2 SYDVKM. V lost 5 bases and J lost 7; bases outside the gene matches: 11. CDR3 protein: CASSPQAGGRREQYF. The CDR3 DNA reads TGTGCCAGCAGTCCACAAGCGGGAGGGCGGAGGGAGCAGTACTTC.

The gene calls are TRBV5-1 and TRBJ2-7; a weak D match, TRBD1 (6 bases). Germline CDR1 reads SGHRS; CDR2 reads YFSETQ. The CDR3 has 12 amino acids. Trimming took 2 bases from V and 7 from J, leaving 10 bases between them. CDR3 residues: CASSFTGTEQYF. DNA of the CDR3: TGCGCCAGCAGCTTTACAGGGACAGAGCAGTACTTC.

V is TRBV27 and J is TRBJ2-3; a possible D gene is TRBD2 (5 bases). Trimming removed 8 bases at V and 7 bases at J, with 19 bases between. The CDR3 has 14 residues. Germline lookup yields CDR1 MNHEY and CDR2 SMNVEV (reference sequence). Written as DNA, the CDR3 is TGTGCCAGCGCTGCCTGGAGTCGGGGTAATACGCAGTATTTT. It is translated as CASAAWSRGNTQYF.

The chain uses TRBV7-9 and TRBJ2-7; TRBD1 agrees at 7 bases. The CDR3 totals 14 residues. V shed 5 bases, J shed 3 bases, and the junction held 7 bases outside the gene matches. CDR1 is SEHNR and CDR2 is FQNEAQ in the germline V gene (reference sequence). CDR3 residues: CASSTPGQIYEQYF. The DNA for the CDR3 is TGTGCCAGCAGCACTCCGGGACAGATCTACGAGCAGTACTTC.

V usage is TRBV19 and J usage is TRBJ1-4, with 7 nucleotides matching TRBD1. CDR1 is LNHDA and CDR2 is SQIVND in the germline V gene (reference sequence). Trimming removed 3 bases from V and 8 bases from J; junction bases left unmatched: 9. The CDR3 runs 15 residues. CDR3: CASSMIDRAGEKLFF. In DNA, the CDR3 is TGTGCCAGTAGTATGATAGACAGGGCGGGGGAAAAACTGTTTTTT.

The V gene is TRBV18, the J gene TRBJ2-7; 7 nucleotides align to TRBD1. V lost 5 bases to trimming and J lost 2 bases; unmatched junction nucleotides: 6. CDR3 length: 14 residues. Germline CDR1 and CDR2: KGHSH and LQKENI. CDR3 in DNA: TGTGCCAGCTCATACGACAGGGTAGCCTACGAGCAGTACTTC. It encodes CASSYDRVAYEQYF.

The V gene is TRBV19, the J gene TRBJ2-3; 8 nucleotides line up with TRBD2. The CDR3 consists of 18 residues. The ends lost 4 bases at V and 4 bases at J; junction bases unmatched: 16. Germline V gene lookup returns CDR1 LNHDA and CDR2 SQIVND (reference sequence). CDR3 nucleotides: TGTGCCAGTAGTACGAACCCCGGGAGTAGCGGGACGGCAGATACGCAGTATTTT. It is translated as CASSTNPGSSGTADTQYF.

J is TRBJ1-4 and V is TRBV28; 7 bases are shared with TRBD1. CDR3 size: 14 residues. Germline CDR1 is MDHEN and CDR2 is SYDVKM. The V gene end was trimmed by 6 bases and the J gene end by 8 bases; junction bases not matched to a gene: 9. The CDR3 reads CASSQGGADEKLFF. In DNA form, the CDR3 reads TGTGCCAGCAGCCAGGGGGGCGCGGACGAAAAACTGTTTTTT.

This chain connects TRBV7-3 to TRBJ2-3; 8 nucleotides align to TRBD1. Trimming cost V 1 base and J 6 bases; bases outside gene matches: 0. CDR3 length: 13 amino acids. Per the germline V gene, CDR1 is SGHTA and CDR2 is FQGTGA. DNA for the CDR3: TGTGCCAGCAGCTTAAGGGACAGGGATACGCAGTATTTT. Encoded protein: CASSLRDRDTQYF.

Note on this clone: One end of the junction does not line up with germline, which may come from a read error. The chain carries TRBV28 and TRBJ2-5; 7 bases map to TRBD2. CDR1 is MDHEN, CDR2 SYDVKM, per germline. This CDR3 region has 14 residues. The CDR3, as DNA: TGCGGGATTTCGTATTCTAGCGGACAAGAGACCCAGTACTTC. This sequence encodes CGISYSSGQETQYF.